This TCR beta chain emerged from a study of blood T cell repertoires in COVID-19. About the study: Researchers got acute and convalescent COVID-19 samples from the United States, Italy and Spain. Sample material is recorded as cDNA or gDNA derived from T cells, B-cell-depleted T cells, or PBMCs.

The count of this clone is one. Assay: immunoSEQ multiplex PCR; the TCRdb copy retains only in-frame clones and omits some. Seen here are fewer than 250,000 clones, 82% observed once, and the top ten hold 7.8%. Trimming took 6 bases from V and 1 from J, leaving 13 bases between them. CDR1 is SGHTA and CDR2 is FQGTGA in the germline V gene. The CDR3 totals 15 residues. The sequencing sample was made of peripheral blood. The chain uses TRBV7-3 and TRBJ2-1; tentative D call: TRBD1 (7 bases). The TCR was taken from a woman aged 60-75 years with COVID-19, enrolled during active disease. The CDR3 protein is CASSSRGRSYNEQFF. The CDR3 DNA reads TGTGCCAGCAGTTCCAGGGGGAGGTCCTACAATGAGCAGTTCTTC. The whole variable domain, filled in from reference TRBV7-3 and TRBJ2-1, reads GAGVSQTPSNKVTEKGKYVELRCDPISGHTALYWYRQSLGQGPEFLIYFQGTGAADDSGLPNDRFFAVRPEGSVSTLKIQRTERGDSAVYLCASSSRGRSYNEQFFGPGTRLTVL.